This TCR beta chain stems from a study of T cells after posttransplantation cyclophosphamide (dated by TCRdb to between 2015 and 2016). A note on the overall study: Using TRB sequencing, the study followed how the T cell repertoire reconstituted after myeloablative bone marrow transplantation in which posttransplantation cyclophosphamide served as GVHD prophylaxis. Samples from under 40 PTCy-treated patients, along with samples from around 16 of their related bone marrow donors, underwent antigen receptor sequencing. TRB sequencing was performed on blood from all 35 or so PTCy patients with 1-year posttransplant specimens. In 3 patients, TRB sequencing was also performed on up to 3 more blood samples taken 2 to 5.2 years after transplant, and in several patients, pretransplant blood was also TRB-sequenced. Because TRA and TRB clonality correlated tightly in 9 samples, the subsequent TCR analyses were limited to TRB only. Public TRB sequences were compared against a database of over 3,600 sequences linked to responses to pathogens, tumor antigens, self-antigens and alloantigens.

PTCy-treated patients were drawn from a prospective multi-institutional clinical trial. Mononuclear cells from peripheral blood and bone marrow were separated by Ficoll-Hypaque density centrifugation and then cryopreserved. On this clone itself: Its antigen is currently not known. No quality values exist for individual bases; no much larger clone is one base distant.

Study-wide conclusions, independent of this receptor: The TRB repertoires of T cells infiltrating skin or GI tract showed only limited overlap with the TRB repertoires of T cells in blood. Donor-recipient similarity was low at 1-2 months but rose over the first year, and later blood repertoires were often dominated by donor CD8+ memory clones. Across roughly 48 patients, TRB clonality was highly associated with recipient CMV seropositivity and CMV reactivation, and diversity in PTCy patients was similar to diversity in CNI/methotrexate controls.

The CDR3, from cysteine to phenylalanine, totals 21 residues. The retained sequence is limited to the CDR3, 63 bases, with the frame set at the first base. V loses 5 bases at its end and J loses 5 bases; junction bases beyond the gene matches: 20. Looking up the germline V gene yields CDR1 SGHDN and CDR2 FVKESK. Genomic DNA was the input for TRB sequencing, which was run either with the immunoSEQ assay at survey resolution or with the hsTCRB kit. On the authors' methods: The immunoSEQ software handled initial read processing, and the LymphoSeq R package was used for repertoire analyses. For each TRB dataset, clonality was calculated as 1 minus normalized Shannon entropy, and the Gini coefficient was computed as well. Phenotypes of unsorted samples were inferred by mapping TRB sequences from sorted subsets of the recipient or donor onto unsorted samples of the same recipient. In its TCRdb copy, this immuneACCESS table keeps in-frame sequences only and misses some clones. Where compared with another copy, unresolved V genes explain less than half of these, and the others have no known cause. For V, J and clone size, that table is used; D and trimming come from the DNA. The sample table shows tens of thousands of clones, and about 86% are seen once. Approximately 2.8% of the sample rests with the top ten.

The sequence derives from a man younger than 40 with a blood cancer, CMV-positive, and with a related stem cell donor. Sequenced input: PBMCs. The sequence links TRBV14 to TRBJ2-1; TRBD2 fits 14 bases in the junction. The CDR3 has the sequence CASSAHRVGLAGVRGNNEQFF. The nucleotide sequence reads TGTGCCAGCAGCGCCCATCGTGTGGGACTAGCGGGAGTACGGGGTAACAATGAGCAGTTCTTC.